This T cell receptor (beta chain) originates from a study of blood T cell repertoires in COVID-19. In the study overall: Whether acute or convalescent, the COVID-19 samples came from the United States, Italy and Spain. T cells, B-cell-depleted T cells, or PBMCs supplied cDNA or gDNA.

Germline values: CDR1 MNHEY, CDR2 SVGEGT. The ends were cut back, 2 bases at V and 6 bases at J, with 5 bases in the middle. The CDR3 has 11 residues. Authors' methods: Amplification of reference gene primers provided the estimated nucleated cell counts. Assay used: immunoSEQ multiplex PCR; TCRdb lists only in-frame clones, some missing. From that table come the V and J calls and clone size; the DNA was used to work out D and trimming. The repertoire includes roughly 100,000 clones, about 86% of them detected once, and roughly 37% sits in the top ten. Sequencing input: peripheral blood. The sequence was obtained from an elderly man with acute or convalescent COVID-19. The chain uses TRBV6-2 or TRBV6-3 and TRBJ2-7, with D uncertain. In DNA, the CDR3 is TGTGCCAGCAGTTACACTGGCGAGCAGTACTTC. Translated, it gives CASSYTGEQYF.